This T cell receptor beta chain was identified in a study of radiation and T cells in renal cell carcinoma. Whole-study context: Nephrectomy followed 15 Gy stereotactic body radiation by 4 weeks.

To note about this clone: Its cognate antigen is unknown.

Documented time point: blood 2 weeks post-SBRT. Treatment given: 15 Gy SBRT to primary tumor, nephrectomy 4 weeks later. Study-level points and caveats: From baseline, blood top tumor clonotypes peaked at 2 weeks post-radiation.

TCRdb's table, derived via immunoSEQ multiplex PCR, lists solely in-frame clones and lacks some. The sample yields 100,000 to 150,000 clones, roughly four fifths seen once. The TCR sequence derives from a man aged 50 or older with renal cell carcinoma. Sequenced material: blood, taken from a patient whose treatment included radiotherapy and nephrectomy.

CDR3 amino acids: CASGPSSGGVDTQYF. In DNA form, the CDR3 reads TGTGCTAGTGGACCTTCTAGCGGGGGGGTGGATACGCAGTATTTT. This rearrangement joins TRBV12-5 to TRBJ2-3; 12 bases match TRBD2. The CDR3 totals 15 residues. J gave up 6 bases and V 6 bases, and 7 bases lay outside the gene matches. Germline V gene lookup returns CDR1 LGHNT and CDR2 FRNRAP.